A selection of T cell receptor beta chains follows, all from one sample in a study of molecular identifiers for immune sequencing clone quantification. TCRdb independently ran MiXCR on the PCR reads; one entry per CDR3 protein. The repertoire has around 470,000 distinct CDR3 sequences, about 20% of them found once; the top ten carry about 0.78%. Material: naive CD8+ T cells from blood, with Jurkat cell RNA spiked in. These receptors originate from a human donor in good health. Some libraries in this study had Jurkat cell RNA spiked in. The CDR3 runs from the conserved cysteine through the conserved F or W. The D gene is left open where the match is weak. Clone size is shown for a subset of rows, as once, few, many or a class of expanded clone.

v_gene	j_gene	d_gene	abundance	CDR3nt	CDR3aa
TRBV19	TRBJ2-1	-	-	TGTGCCAGTAGTATGCAAGGGGCAGGTGAGCAGTTCTTC	CASSMQGAGEQFF
TRBV4-1	TRBJ2-7	TRBD2	few	TGCGCCAGCAGCCAAGAGGGGGGGACTAGCGCTTACGAGCAGTACTTC	CASSQEGGTSAYEQYF
TRBV7-6	TRBJ2-7	TRBD2	many	TGTGCCAGCAGCTCAGATCCCGGACTAGCGGGAGGCGGGTACGAGCAGTACTTC	CASSSDPGLAGGGYEQYF
TRBV3-1	TRBJ2-5	TRBD2	-	TGTGCCAGCAGCCCAATAGTGGATTTGGCGGGAGTAGGCCAAGAGACCCAGTACTTC	CASSPIVDLAGVGQETQYF
TRBV6-6	TRBJ2-1	-	few	TGTGCCAGCGGACTGGCATGGTACAATGAGCAGTTCTTC	CASGLAWYNEQFF
TRBV11-2	TRBJ2-7	-	-	TGTGCCAGCAGCTCGGGATGGGGGGATTCAACCTACGAGCAGTGCTTC	CASSSGWGDSTYEQCF
TRBV6-5	TRBJ1-1	-	-	TGTGCCTGCAGTTACTCGACGGGAGGGCTGAACACTGAAGCTTTCTTT	CACSYSTGGLNTEAFF
TRBV4-1	TRBJ1-5	-	-	TGCGCCAGCAGCCAAGGCGTGTTAGCCGTGCCCCAGCATTTT	CASSQGVLAVPQHF
TRBV19	TRBJ1-5	TRBD1	few	TGTGCCAGTAGTTCAACAGGGGGCGGGTTTCAGCCCCAGCATTTT	CASSSTGGGFQPQHF
TRBV7-6	TRBJ2-1	TRBD2	-	TGTGCCAGCAGCCACAACCTAGCGGGGGGGCCTTCCTACAATGAGCAGTTCTTC	CASSHNLAGGPSYNEQFF
TRBV18	TRBJ1-1	-	-	TGTGCCAGCTCCGTTCCCGGGGCAAGGTATAACGCTGAAGCTTTCTTT	CASSVPGARYNAEAFF
TRBV29-1	TRBJ2-7	-	-	TGCAGCGTTGAGGGAGGGGGCAGAGGCTCCTACGAGCAGTACTTC	CSVEGGGRGSYEQYF
TRBV20-1	TRBJ2-7	TRBD2	many	TGCAGTGCTCCTCGGACTAGCGGCTACGAGCAGTACTTC	CSAPRTSGYEQYF
TRBV27	TRBJ2-3	-	-	TGTGCCAGCAGTTTATTGGGGGTGGACACAGATACGCAGTATTTT	CASSLLGVDTDTQYF
TRBV11-2	TRBJ2-7	-	many	TGTGCCAGCAGCTTAGGGGGAGTGGACACCCGCTACGAGCAGTACTTC	CASSLGGVDTRYEQYF
TRBV7-6	TRBJ1-5	-	-	TGTGCCAGCGCCTCGGGAGCCCATCAGCCCCAGCATTTT	CASASGAHQPQHF
TRBV9	TRBJ2-6	-	many	TGTGCCAGCAGCACGAGTCCTGGGGCCAACGTCCTGACTTTC	CASSTSPGANVLTF
TRBV6-2/TRBV6-3	TRBJ2-7	TRBD2	-	TGTGCCAGCAGTTACACGACTAGCGGAGCCACATACGAGCAGTACTTC	CASSYTTSGATYEQYF
TRBV24-1	TRBJ2-3	TRBD1	-	TGTGCCACCAGCCAGGGGGCTGGTGACACAGATGCGCAGTATTTT	CATSQGAGDTDAQYF
TRBV7-9	TRBJ2-3	-	many	TGTGCCAGCAGCTCCCTTAGGGGCTACACAGATACGCAGTATTTT	CASSSLRGYTDTQYF
TRBV28	TRBJ2-7	TRBD1	few	TGTGCCAGCAGCCGCAGGGACAGGAACTACGAGCAGTACTTC	CASSRRDRNYEQYF
TRBV5-1	TRBJ2-3	-	many	TGCGCCAGCCTAATTGAGGATACGCAGTATTTT	CASLIEDTQYF
TRBV20-1	TRBJ1-3	-	-	TGCAGTGCTAGCCCCAGGGGCGCGACTGGAACCACCATATATTTT	CSASPRGATGTTIYF
TRBV14	TRBJ1-6	-	few	TGTGCCAGCAGCCAAGGGAACAAACCCTATAATTCACCCCTCCACTTT	CASSQGNKPYNSPLHF
TRBV4-1	TRBJ1-1	-	few	TGCGCCAGCAGCCTTCAGGTACTCGAGACTGAAGCTTTCTTT	CASSLQVLETEAFF
TRBV21-1	TRBJ2-2	-	few	TGTGCCAGCAGCAAAGCGCGGGGCAGTCTAAGAGCCGGGGAGCTGTTTTTT	CASSKARGSLRAGELFF
TRBV15	TRBJ2-2	TRBD2	-	TGTGCCACCAGCAGAGATCTTGGTGGGGGGGGCACCGGGGAGCTGTTTTTT	CATSRDLGGGGTGELFF
TRBV3-1	TRBJ2-7	-	few	TGTGCCAGCAGCAATACCGCGGGTTGGTACGAGCAGTACTTC	CASSNTAGWYEQYF
TRBV7-2	TRBJ2-3	TRBD2	many	TGTGCCAGCAGCTCTCTAGCGGGGCCCCTTCCCGCAGATACGCAGTATTTT	CASSSLAGPLPADTQYF
TRBV7-2	TRBJ2-7	TRBD2	many	TGTGCCAGCAGCGCGGGACTAGCAGTCTACGAGCAGTACTTC	CASSAGLAVYEQYF
TRBV30	TRBJ1-1	-	-	TGTGCCTGGAGTAGCACAGCTATGAACACTGAAGCTTTCTTT	CAWSSTAMNTEAFF
TRBV7-8	TRBJ1-1	-	few	TGTGCCAGCAGCCGACAGCTTCCGGACCGGAACACTGAAGCTTTCTTT	CASSRQLPDRNTEAFF
TRBV7-9	TRBJ1-3	-	many	TGTGCCAGCAGCGCCCTTAGCTACACCATATATTTT	CASSALSYTIYF
TRBV27	TRBJ2-7	-	-	TGTGCCAGCACCCGAACTGGTACATACGGGAGCAACGAGCAGTACTTC	CASTRTGTYGSNEQYF
TRBV20-1	TRBJ2-7	TRBD2	-	TGCAGTGCTAGCGGAGGACTAGCGGGAGCGTTCCTATACGAGCAGTACTTC	CSASGGLAGAFLYEQYF
TRBV4-3	TRBJ2-3	TRBD2	many	TGCGCCAGCAGCCAAGATGACGGGGGGGTGACAGATACGCAGTATTTT	CASSQDDGGVTDTQYF
TRBV7-2	TRBJ2-1	-	many	TGTGCCAGCAGCTCTACAGGGTCCCCCTACAATGAGCAGTTCTTC	CASSSTGSPYNEQFF
TRBV5-1	TRBJ1-2	-	-	TGCGCCAGCAGCGAACAGGGAGGTCACTATGGCTACACCTTC	CASSEQGGHYGYTF
TRBV5-4	TRBJ2-7	TRBD2	few	TGTGCCAGCAGCAGTACTAGCGGGAGTTCCTACGAGCAGTACTTC	CASSSTSGSSYEQYF
TRBV20-1	TRBJ1-1	TRBD1	many	TGCAGTGTACCAGGGGGCACTGCTTTCTTT	CSVPGGTAFF
TRBV5-6	TRBJ2-7	-	few	TGTGCCAGCAGCTTGGTAAGCAGATCCTACGAGCAGTACTTC	CASSLVSRSYEQYF